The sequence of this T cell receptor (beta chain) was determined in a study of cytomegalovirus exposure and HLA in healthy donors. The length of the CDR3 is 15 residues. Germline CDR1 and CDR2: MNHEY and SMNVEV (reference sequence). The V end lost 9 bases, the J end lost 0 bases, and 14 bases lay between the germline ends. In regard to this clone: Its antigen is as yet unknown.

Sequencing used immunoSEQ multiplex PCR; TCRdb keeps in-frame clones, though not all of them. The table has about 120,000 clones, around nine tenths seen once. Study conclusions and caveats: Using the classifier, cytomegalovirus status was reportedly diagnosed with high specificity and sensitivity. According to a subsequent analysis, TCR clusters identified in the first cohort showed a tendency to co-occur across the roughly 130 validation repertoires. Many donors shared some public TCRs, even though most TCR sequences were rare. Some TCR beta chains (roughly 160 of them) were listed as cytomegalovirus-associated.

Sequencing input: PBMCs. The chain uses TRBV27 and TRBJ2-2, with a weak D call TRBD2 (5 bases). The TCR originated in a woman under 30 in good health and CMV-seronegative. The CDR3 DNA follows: TGTGCCAGGGAGCGGAAGGAAACGAACACCGGGGAGCTGTTTTTT. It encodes CARERKETNTGELFF.